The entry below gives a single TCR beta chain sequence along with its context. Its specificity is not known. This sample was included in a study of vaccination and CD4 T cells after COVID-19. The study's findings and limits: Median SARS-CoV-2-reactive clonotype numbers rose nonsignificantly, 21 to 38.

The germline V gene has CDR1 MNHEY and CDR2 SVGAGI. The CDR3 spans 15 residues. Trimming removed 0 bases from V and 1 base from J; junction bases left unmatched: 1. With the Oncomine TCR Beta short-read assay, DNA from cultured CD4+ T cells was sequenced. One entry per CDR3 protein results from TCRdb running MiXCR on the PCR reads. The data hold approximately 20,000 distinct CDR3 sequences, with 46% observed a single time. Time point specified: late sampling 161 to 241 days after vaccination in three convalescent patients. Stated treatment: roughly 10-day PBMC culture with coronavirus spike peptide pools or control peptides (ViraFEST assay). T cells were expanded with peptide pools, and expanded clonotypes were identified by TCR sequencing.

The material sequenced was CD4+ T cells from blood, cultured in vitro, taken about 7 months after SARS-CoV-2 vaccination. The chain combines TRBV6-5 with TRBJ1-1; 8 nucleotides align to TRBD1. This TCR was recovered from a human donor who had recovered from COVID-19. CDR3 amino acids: CASSYSGTGNTEAFF. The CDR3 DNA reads TGTGCCAGCAGTTACTCAGGGACAGGGAACACTGAAGCTTTCTTT.